What follows is one T cell receptor (beta chain) and its context. The antigen remains unidentified. PCR was performed a second time for 7 to 11 cycles using a sample-barcoded 5' primer and a J-beta primer mix. Each of the cDNA molecules was tagged by a template-switch adaptor with 12 random nucleotides. MiXCR, applied by TCRdb to the 5' RACE reads, yields one record per CDR3 protein. Among about 900,000 distinct CDR3 sequences, less than 80% were seen once, and the ten largest hold around 30%. This entry belongs to a study of blood T cells in healthy people across ages. Findings of the study overall: Getting older went along with TCR beta diversity per million T cells dropping roughly linearly. Bulk PBMC profiling left naive and antigen-experienced comparisons inconclusive.

Peripheral blood, around 10 milliliters per donor, was collected. Specimen: blood. This TCR was sampled from a young man in good health.

In nucleotides, the CDR3 is TGTGCCAGCAGCCTTAGGCAGGGAAGAGCCTACGAGCAGTACTTC. Amino acid sequence: CASSLRQGRAYEQYF. The V call is TRBV12-3 or TRBV12-4, the J call TRBJ2-7, with a possible D match to TRBD1 (5 bases). V was trimmed by 6 bases and J by 2 bases, leaving 17 bases between them. The CDR3 length is 15 residues.